This is a list of T cell receptor beta chains from one sample in a study of identical twins. TCRdb re-called the 5' RACE reads through MiXCR, storing one row per CDR3 protein. Here the sample spans 450,000 or so distinct CDR3 sequences, approximately 17% being singletons. The sequenced material came from naive T cells sorted from blood. These receptors were obtained from a man aged 50-60 years in good health. CDR3s include the opening cysteine and the closing phenylalanine or tryptophan. The D gene is left open where the match is weak. Only part of the rows carry a size: once, few, many, or a class if the clone is expanded.

v_call	clone_size	d_call	j_call	cdr3_nt	cdr3_aa
TRBV13	once	TRBD1	TRBJ2-7	TGTGCCAGCAGCCCCTCGGACAGGGACGAGCAGTACTTC	CASSPSDRDEQYF
TRBV28	many	NA	TRBJ1-6	TGTGCCAGCAGTTTGAGTCAGGGTAATTCACCCCTCCACTTT	CASSLSQGNSPLHF
TRBV5-6	NA	TRBD1	TRBJ1-6	TGTGCCAGCAGTTGGGACAGGGAAAATTCACCCCTCCACTTT	CASSWDRENSPLHF
TRBV29-1	NA	TRBD1	TRBJ2-3	TGCAGCGTTTCCGTGACAGGGTATTCAGATACGCAGTATTTT	CSVSVTGYSDTQYF
TRBV27	many	NA	TRBJ1-5	TGTGCCAGCAGTTTCAGAGTTAGCAATCAGCCCCAGCATTTT	CASSFRVSNQPQHF
TRBV9	NA	TRBD1	TRBJ2-7	TGTGCCAGCAGCGTACAGACAGGGAACGGCGAGCAGTACTTC	CASSVQTGNGEQYF
TRBV6-6	few	NA	TRBJ1-1	TGTGCCAGCAACGGACAGAAAAACACTGAAGCTTTCTTT	CASNGQKNTEAFF
TRBV5-1	NA	NA	TRBJ2-5	TGCGCCAGCAGCCCCGGACAAGCGGGAGAGACCCAGTACTTC	CASSPGQAGETQYF
TRBV20-1	NA	NA	TRBJ1-1	TGCAGTGCTACAGTTCTGACGGTATCTGAAGCTTTCTTT	CSATVLTVSEAFF
TRBV29-1	many	NA	TRBJ1-4	TGCAGCGTTGAAGTTCCAGGTAGTAATGAAAAACTGTTTTTT	CSVEVPGSNEKLFF
TRBV2	once	NA	TRBJ1-1	TGTGCCAGCAGTGAACTGGTTGAAGCTTTCTTT	CASSELVEAFF
TRBV11-2	few	NA	TRBJ2-7	TGTGCCAGCAGCCACGTGGGCGGCAGCTACGAGCAGTACTTC	CASSHVGGSYEQYF
TRBV29-1	few	TRBD2	TRBJ2-7	TGCAGCGCCCCACTAGCGGGAAGTTTTTACACCTACGAGCAGTACTTC	CSAPLAGSFYTYEQYF
TRBV20-1	few	TRBD1	TRBJ1-6	TGCAGTGCTAGGGACAGGGTTGATTCACCCCTCCACTTT	CSARDRVDSPLHF
TRBV18	NA	TRBD1	TRBJ2-7	TGTGCCAGCTCACCCGGATGGAGACAGGGTTATTTCGAGCAGTACTTC	CASSPGWRQGYFEQYF
TRBV7-2	NA	NA	TRBJ1-1	TGTGCCAGCGCGCCCCGGGGCCCTGAAGCTTTCTTT	CASAPRGPEAFF
TRBV5-1	many	NA	TRBJ2-3	TGCGCCAGCAGCCCGAGGGCTAGCCGAAGCACAGATACGCAGTATTTT	CASSPRASRSTDTQYF
TRBV20-1	few	NA	TRBJ2-7	TGCAGTGCTATACTTGATCCCAGGTTCTACGAGCAGTACTTC	CSAILDPRFYEQYF
TRBV10-3	many	TRBD2	TRBJ2-3	TGTGCCATCAGTGACGGGACTAGAGGAGATACGCAGTATTTT	CAISDGTRGDTQYF
TRBV20-1	many	NA	TRBJ2-1	TGCAGTGCTGCGTGGGGGTACAATGAGCAGTTCTTC	CSAAWGYNEQFF
TRBV15	many	NA	TRBJ1-2	TGTGCCACCAGCAGAGGTTGGGAAGGCTACACCTTC	CATSRGWEGYTF
TRBV13	NA	TRBD2	TRBJ2-5	TGTGCCAGCCAAGCAACCATGGGACTATCTTCGGAGACCCAGTACTTC	CASQATMGLSSETQYF
TRBV11-2	few	NA	TRBJ2-5	TGTGCCAGCAGTAGAGGTATACGAGATCTGAAAGAGACCCAGTACTTC	CASSRGIRDLKETQYF
TRBV27	many	TRBD2	TRBJ2-6	TGTGCCAGCAGTTTGTTGGCGGGAGATGGGGGGGCCAACGTCCTGACTTTC	CASSLLAGDGGANVLTF
TRBV29-1	NA	NA	TRBJ2-3	TGCAGCGTTGAAGATCCCCTAGATACGCAGTATTTT	CSVEDPLDTQYF
TRBV4-1	few	TRBD1	TRBJ2-7	TGCGCCAGCAGCCCCCGGACAGGGAACCACGAGCAGTACTTC	CASSPRTGNHEQYF
TRBV11-2	NA	TRBD2	TRBJ2-7	TGTGCCAGCAGCTTAGGAGGACTAGCGGGAGGTCTCCCCTACGAGCAGTACTTC	CASSLGGLAGGLPYEQYF
TRBV6-2/TRBV6-3	NA	NA	TRBJ2-3	TGTGCCAGTCGCGGGGCTTTTGAGAGCACAGATACGCAGTATTTT	CASRGAFESTDTQYF
TRBV27	few	TRBD1	TRBJ1-6	TGTGCCAGCAGTGTCCTGACAGGGGTGGATAATTCACCCCTCCACTTT	CASSVLTGVDNSPLHF
TRBV6-1	few	TRBD1	TRBJ1-1	TGTGCCAGCAGACCCCCGGGACAGGCACCAGTAGCTTTCTTT	CASRPPGQAPVAFF
TRBV3-1	few	TRBD1	TRBJ2-7	TGTGCCAGCAGCCATGGAATCCCGGGACAGGGCCTATTCGAGCAGTACTTC	CASSHGIPGQGLFEQYF
TRBV10-3	many	NA	TRBJ2-1	TGTGCCATCAGTCAACCTGGGCAGGCGCCTAGAATTTTCTTC	CAISQPGQAPRIFF
TRBV9	NA	NA	TRBJ1-2	TGTGCCAGCAGCGTAGATCTCGGTGGGGGTGGTGGCTACACCTTC	CASSVDLGGGGGYTF
TRBV20-1	few	TRBD1	TRBJ1-2	TGCAGTGCTAAGCCTGGGACAGGGGGCATTGGCTACACCTTC	CSAKPGTGGIGYTF
TRBV20-1	few	NA	TRBJ2-2	TGCAGTGCTAGAGATCAAAGGGACGTCACCGGGGAGCTGTTTTTT	CSARDQRDVTGELFF
TRBV2	NA	NA	TRBJ1-4	TGTGCCAGCAGTGAAAGGGGACGGTCTAATGAAAAACTGTTTTTT	CASSERGRSNEKLFF
TRBV9	few	NA	TRBJ2-5	TGTGCCAGCAGCTCCTCGACGGACACGGAGACCCAGTACTTC	CASSSSTDTETQYF
TRBV20-1	NA	TRBD1	TRBJ1-5	TGCAGTGCTAGAGATTCGGGGACAGTCAATCAGCCCCAGCATTTT	CSARDSGTVNQPQHF
TRBV5-1	NA	NA	TRBJ1-4	TGCGCCAGCAGCATTGGAGGGGACCTCCATGAAAAACTGTTTTTT	CASSIGGDLHEKLFF
TRBV12-3/TRBV12-4	many	NA	TRBJ2-3	TGTGCCAGCAGGGTGACGTGGGGTTTCACAGATACGCAGTATTTT	CASRVTWGFTDTQYF
TRBV4-1	few	NA	TRBJ1-5	TGCGCCAGCAGCCAAGATCAACAGCTAAGCAATCAGCCCCAGCATTTT	CASSQDQQLSNQPQHF
TRBV20-1	NA	NA	TRBJ1-4	TGCAGTGCTAGAGCGCCAGCGATCAATGAAAAACTGTTTTTT	CSARAPAINEKLFF
TRBV10-3	few	NA	TRBJ2-1	TGTGCCACGCTCGCTCACTACAATGAGCAGTTCTTC	CATLAHYNEQFF
TRBV11-2	many	TRBD2	TRBJ2-5	TGTGCCAGCAACCCCAGCGGGGCCCAAGAGACCCAGTACTTC	CASNPSGAQETQYF
TRBV4-2	many	NA	TRBJ2-1	TGTGCCAGCAGCGCCCGCTTGGAGGGAGCTTGGGATGAGCAGTTCTTC	CASSARLEGAWDEQFF
TRBV4-3	NA	NA	TRBJ2-1	TGCGCCAGCAGCCCAAGCGACTTTTACAATGAGCAGTTCTTC	CASSPSDFYNEQFF
TRBV20-1	few	NA	TRBJ2-2	TGCAGTGCTAGAGGATCGAGGGGGACCCAAAACACCGGGGAGCTGTTTTTT	CSARGSRGTQNTGELFF
TRBV6-1	many	TRBD2	TRBJ2-5	TGTGCCAGCAGTGAAGATTGGACTAGTGGGGAGACCCAGTACTTC	CASSEDWTSGETQYF
TRBV29-1	few	NA	TRBJ1-2	TGCAGCGTTGAAGTTGGGACAATCCACACCTTC	CSVEVGTIHTF
TRBV5-1	NA	NA	TRBJ2-1	TGCGCCAGCAGTGACAGGACCTCCTACAATGAGCAGTTCTTC	CASSDRTSYNEQFF
TRBV7-6	NA	NA	TRBJ1-6	TGTGCCAGCAGCTTATCCGGTTTGGAGAATTCACCCCTCCACTTT	CASSLSGLENSPLHF
TRBV10-3	NA	NA	TRBJ2-6	TGTGCCATCAGTGAGGGAGCTGGGGCCGGGGCCAACGTCCTGACTTTC	CAISEGAGAGANVLTF